This T cell receptor beta chain came from a study of T cell responses to AZD1222 COVID-19 vaccine. Regarding the study as a whole: Only after the peak T cell response were repertoires sampled. Within unmutated variant regions lay the reported targets of nearly half of spike-specific TCRs. Across spike, vaccine-associated CD4 TCRs were found, dominant at 160-218 and 743-854.

Worth noting for this clone: Its antigen is undetermined.

Sequencing was performed with immunoSEQ multiplex PCR; in TCRdb, only in-frame clones are kept and a portion is missing. Among some 82,000 clones listed, approximately 90% were seen once. CDR1 and CDR2 (germline): SNHLY, FYNNEI. The length of the CDR3 is 14 residues. Trimming pared 6 bases from V and 6 bases from J, leaving 14 bases between. The receptor comes from an adult in good health. The sample here was peripheral blood, taken on day 0 of AZD1222 vaccination. The chain has TRBV2 and TRBJ1-4; D is perhaps TRBD1 (5 bases). The CDR3 DNA reads TGTGCCAGCAGGAAGGGCAGGGTTGATGAAAAACTGTTTTTT. Protein sequence: CASRKGRVDEKLFF.